The T cell receptor beta chain described here comes from a study of OX40 agonist ivuxolimab in advanced cancers. Study background: Patients were dosed intravenously with ivuxolimab at 0.01 to 10 mg/kg every 2 weeks. Every patient in dose escalation had hepatocellular carcinoma, melanoma, renal cell or head and neck cancer. General study results and limits: Clonal expansion by week 6 occurred in CD4+ and CD8+ blood T cells (at 0.1 to 3.0 mg/kg). The study found that CD8+ T cells averaged more expanded clones than CD4+.

Concerning this clone: Its target is unknown. A read error may account for a junction end that differs from germline.

Only in-frame clones appear in the TCRdb table, and some are missing; sequencing was by immunoSEQ multiplex PCR. Of some 64,000 clones listed, around 88% are singletons. The CDR3 has 12 amino acids. CDR1 is MNHNS, CDR2 SASEGT, per germline. The source material was CD4+ or CD8+ T cells sorted from blood, sampled in a trial of the OX40 agonist ivuxolimab. The receptor comes from an adult with an advanced solid tumor such as melanoma, head and neck, liver or kidney cancer. This chain connects TRBV6-1 to TRBJ1-2; 9 bases are a match to TRBD1. In DNA form, the CDR3 reads TGTGCCAGCAGTGAAGTGGGGGACAGGGTACCCTTC. This sequence encodes CASSEVGDRVPF.